This TCR beta chain was sequenced in a study of tumor and adjacent non-tumor tissue in lung cancer. The library came from three nested PCR rounds adapted from ARM-PCR protocols. One entry per CDR3 protein, called by TCRdb with MiXCR from the multiplex PCR reads. The data show some 120,000 distinct CDR3 sequences, roughly 67% seen once. CDR3 length: 12 amino acids. Germline V gene lookup returns CDR1 DFQATT and CDR2 SNEGSKA (reference sequence). V was shortened by 4 bases and J by 10 bases, with 16 bases between the two germline ends. No cell sorting was done before RNA was extracted from the tissue. This clonotype was recorded at least ten times.

This sequence joins TRBV20-1 and TRBJ1-1; weak D call: TRBD1 (5 bases). The source is a man aged 25-40 years with non-small cell lung cancer. The sequenced sample consisted of lung tumor tissue. The CDR3 bases are TGCAGTGCTAAGACAGACCCGTGGGGAGCTTTCTTT. It codes for CSAKTDPWGAFF.